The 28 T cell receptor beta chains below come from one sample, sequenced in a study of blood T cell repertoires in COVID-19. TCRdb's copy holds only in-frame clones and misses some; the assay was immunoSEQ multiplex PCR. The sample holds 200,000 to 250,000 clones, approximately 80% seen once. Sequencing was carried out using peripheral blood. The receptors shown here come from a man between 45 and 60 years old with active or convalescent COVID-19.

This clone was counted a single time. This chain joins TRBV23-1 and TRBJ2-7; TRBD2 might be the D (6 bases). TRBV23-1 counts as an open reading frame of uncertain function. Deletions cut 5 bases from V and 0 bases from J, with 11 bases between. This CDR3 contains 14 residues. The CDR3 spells CASSKFGSSYEQYV. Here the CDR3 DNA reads TGCGCCAGCAGTAAATTCGGGAGCTCCTACGAGCAGTACGTC.

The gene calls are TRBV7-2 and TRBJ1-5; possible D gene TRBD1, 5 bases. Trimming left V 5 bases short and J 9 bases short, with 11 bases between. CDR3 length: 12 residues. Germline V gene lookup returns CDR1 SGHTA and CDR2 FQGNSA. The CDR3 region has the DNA TGTGCCAGCAGCCTTCAAGGGGCGCCCCAGCATTTT. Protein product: CASSLQGAPQHF.

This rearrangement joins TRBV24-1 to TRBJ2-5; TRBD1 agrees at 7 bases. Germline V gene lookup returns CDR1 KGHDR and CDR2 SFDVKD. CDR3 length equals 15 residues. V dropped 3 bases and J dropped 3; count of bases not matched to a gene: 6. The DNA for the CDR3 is TGTGCCACCAGTGATCCTCGACAGGGCAAAGAGACCCAGTACTTC. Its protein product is CATSDPRQGKETQYF.

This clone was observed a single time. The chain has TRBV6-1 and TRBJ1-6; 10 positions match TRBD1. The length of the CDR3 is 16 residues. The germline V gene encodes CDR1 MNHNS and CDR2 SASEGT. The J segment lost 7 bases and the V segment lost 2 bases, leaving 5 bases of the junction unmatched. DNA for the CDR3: TGTGCCAGCAGTGAAATTGGGGGACAGGGGAATTCACCCCTCCACTTT. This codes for CASSEIGGQGNSPLHF.

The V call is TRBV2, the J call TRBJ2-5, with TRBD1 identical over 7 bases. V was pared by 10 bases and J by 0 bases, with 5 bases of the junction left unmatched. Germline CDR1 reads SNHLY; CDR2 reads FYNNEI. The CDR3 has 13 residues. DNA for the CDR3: TGTGCCAACGGACAGGCCAACCAAGAGACCCAGTACTTC. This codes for CANGQANQETQYF.

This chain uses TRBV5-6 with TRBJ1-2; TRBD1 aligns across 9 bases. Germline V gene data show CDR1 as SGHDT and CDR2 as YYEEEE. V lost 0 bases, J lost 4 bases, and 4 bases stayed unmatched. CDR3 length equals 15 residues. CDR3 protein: CASSLVPTGGYGYTF. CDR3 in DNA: TGTGCCAGCAGCTTGGTTCCGACAGGGGGCTATGGCTACACCTTC.

The DNA for the CDR3 is TGTGCCAGCAGCCCTAGCGGAGAGGCCTCCTACGAGCAGTACTTC. Encoded protein: CASSPSGEASYEQYF. The chain employs TRBV2 and TRBJ2-7; TRBD2 matches 7 bases. This CDR3 contains 15 residues. V lost 6 bases and J lost 0; bases outside the gene matches: 8. The germline V gene encodes CDR1 SNHLY and CDR2 FYNNEI.

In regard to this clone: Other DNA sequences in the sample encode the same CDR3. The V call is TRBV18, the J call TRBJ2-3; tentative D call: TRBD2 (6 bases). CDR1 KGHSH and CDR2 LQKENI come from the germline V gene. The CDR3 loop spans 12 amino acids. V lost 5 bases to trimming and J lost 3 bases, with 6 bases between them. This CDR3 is CASSGGTDTQYF. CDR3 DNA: TGTGCCAGCTCAGGAGGGACAGATACGCAGTATTTT.

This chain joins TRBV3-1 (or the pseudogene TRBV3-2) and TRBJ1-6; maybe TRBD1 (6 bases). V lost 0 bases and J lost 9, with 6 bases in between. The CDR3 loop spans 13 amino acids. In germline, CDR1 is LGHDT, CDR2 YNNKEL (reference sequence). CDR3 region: CASSQEGGSPLHF. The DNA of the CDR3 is TGTGCCAGCAGCCAAGAAGGGGGTTCACCCCTCCACTTT.

The CDR3 spells CASSLDRGLLQETQYF. The CDR3 DNA reads TGTGCCAGCAGCTTAGACAGGGGGCTACTACAAGAGACCCAGTACTTC. The genes are TRBV7-9 and TRBJ2-5; TRBD1 agrees at 9 bases. Germline V gene sequence: CDR1 SEHNR, CDR2 FQNEAQ (reference sequence). V lost 1 base and J lost 2; bases outside the gene matches: 5. The CDR3 sequence is 16 residues long. The full variable domain, with the rest looked up from reference TRBV7-9 and TRBJ2-5, is DTGVSQNPRHKITKRGQNVTFRCDPISEHNRLYWYRQTLGQGPEFLTYFQNEAQLEKSRLLSDRFSAERPKGSFSTLEIQRTEQGDSAMYLCASSLDRGLLQETQYFGPGTRLLVL.

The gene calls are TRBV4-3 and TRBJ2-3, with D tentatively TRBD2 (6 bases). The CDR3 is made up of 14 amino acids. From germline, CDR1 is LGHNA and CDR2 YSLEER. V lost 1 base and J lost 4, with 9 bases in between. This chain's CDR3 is CASSQAGDSDTQYF. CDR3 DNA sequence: TGCGCCAGCAGCCAAGCGGGGGACTCAGATACGCAGTATTTT.

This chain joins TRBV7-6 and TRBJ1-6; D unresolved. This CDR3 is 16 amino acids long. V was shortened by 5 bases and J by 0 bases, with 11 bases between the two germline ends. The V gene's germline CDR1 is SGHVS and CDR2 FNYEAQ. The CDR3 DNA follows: TGTGCCAGCAGCCCCGGGTTAAACTCCTATAATTCACCCCTCCACTTT. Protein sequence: CASSPGLNSYNSPLHF.

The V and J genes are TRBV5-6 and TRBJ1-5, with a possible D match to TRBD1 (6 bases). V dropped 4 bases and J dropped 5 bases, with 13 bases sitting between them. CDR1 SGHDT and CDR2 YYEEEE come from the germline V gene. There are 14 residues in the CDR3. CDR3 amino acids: CASSRRQAYQPQHF. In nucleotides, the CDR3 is TGTGCCAGCAGCCGCCGACAGGCGTATCAGCCCCAGCATTTT. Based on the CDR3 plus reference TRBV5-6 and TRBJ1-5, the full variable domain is DAGVTQSPTHLIKTRGQQVTLRCSPKSGHDTVSWYQQALGQGPQFIFQYYEEEERQRGNFPDRFSGHQFPNYSSELNVNALLLGDSALYLCASSRRQAYQPQHFGDGTRLSIL.

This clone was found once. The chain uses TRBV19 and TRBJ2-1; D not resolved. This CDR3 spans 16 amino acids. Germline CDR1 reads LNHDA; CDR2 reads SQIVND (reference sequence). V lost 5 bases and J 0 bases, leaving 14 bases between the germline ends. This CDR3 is CASSPLTYSSYNEQFF. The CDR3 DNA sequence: TGTGCCAGTAGTCCCCTCACCTACAGCTCCTACAATGAGCAGTTCTTC.

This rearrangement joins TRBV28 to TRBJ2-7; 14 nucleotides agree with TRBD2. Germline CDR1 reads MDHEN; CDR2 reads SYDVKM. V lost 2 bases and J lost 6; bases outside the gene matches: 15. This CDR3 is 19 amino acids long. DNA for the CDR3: TGTGCCAGCAGTTTAAGGACTAGCGGGAGGTCCCTCGAATTAGGCGAGCAGTACTTC. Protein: CASSLRTSGRSLELGEQYF.

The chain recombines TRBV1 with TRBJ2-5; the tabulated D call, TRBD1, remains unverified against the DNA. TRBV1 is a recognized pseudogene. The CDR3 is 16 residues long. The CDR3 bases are TGCACCAGCAGCCAAACGATACAGGGGAAGGGAGAGACCCAGTACTTC. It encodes CTSSQTIQGKGETQYF.

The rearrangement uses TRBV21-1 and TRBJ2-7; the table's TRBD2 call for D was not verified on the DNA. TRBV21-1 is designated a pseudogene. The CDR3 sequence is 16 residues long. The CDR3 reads CASSKFGCGRGYEQYV. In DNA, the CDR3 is TGTGCCAGCAGCAAATTTGGGTGTGGCCGGGGGTACGAGCAGTACGTC.

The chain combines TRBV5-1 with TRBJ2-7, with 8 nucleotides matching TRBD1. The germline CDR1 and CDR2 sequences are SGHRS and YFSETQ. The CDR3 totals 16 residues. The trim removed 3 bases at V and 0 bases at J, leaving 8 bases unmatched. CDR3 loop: CASSSSDRALSYEQYV. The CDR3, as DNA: TGCGCCAGCAGCTCCTCGGACAGGGCTCTCTCCTACGAGCAGTACGTC.

The CDR3 protein is CASSVTGDTNEKLFF. CDR3 sequence (DNA): TGTGCCAGCAGCGTGACGGGGGATACTAATGAAAAACTGTTTTTT. V usage is TRBV5-5 and J usage is TRBJ1-4, with a tentative D call TRBD1 (5 bases). Per germline, CDR1 SGHKS and CDR2 YYEKEE (reference sequence). CDR3 length equals 15 residues. V lost 4 bases, J lost 2 bases, and 12 bases lay in between.

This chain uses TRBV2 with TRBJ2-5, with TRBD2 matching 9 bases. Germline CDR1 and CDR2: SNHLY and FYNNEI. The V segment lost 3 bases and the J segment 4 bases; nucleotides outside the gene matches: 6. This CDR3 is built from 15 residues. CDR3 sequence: CASSDPSGVRETQYF. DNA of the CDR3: TGTGCCAGCAGTGACCCTAGCGGGGTACGAGAGACCCAGTACTTC.

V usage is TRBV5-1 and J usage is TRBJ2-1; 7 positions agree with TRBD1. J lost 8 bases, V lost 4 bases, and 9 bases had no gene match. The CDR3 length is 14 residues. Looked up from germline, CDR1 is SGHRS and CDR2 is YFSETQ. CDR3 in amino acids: CASSPVLRGHEQFF. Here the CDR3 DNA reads TGCGCCAGCAGCCCGGTGTTAAGGGGGCATGAGCAGTTCTTC.

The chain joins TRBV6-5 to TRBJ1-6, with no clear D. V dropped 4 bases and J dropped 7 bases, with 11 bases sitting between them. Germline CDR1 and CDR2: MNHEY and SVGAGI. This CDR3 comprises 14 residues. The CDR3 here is CASSWVLRNSPLHF. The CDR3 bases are TGTGCCAGCAGTTGGGTCTTGAGGAATTCACCCCTCCACTTT.

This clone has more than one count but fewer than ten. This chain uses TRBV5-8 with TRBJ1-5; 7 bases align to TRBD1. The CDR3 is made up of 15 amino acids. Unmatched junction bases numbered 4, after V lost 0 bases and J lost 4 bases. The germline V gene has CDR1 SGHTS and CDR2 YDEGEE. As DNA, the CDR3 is TGTGCCAGCAGCTTGGGGGGGACAGTGAATCAGCCCCAGCATTTT. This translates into CASSLGGTVNQPQHF.

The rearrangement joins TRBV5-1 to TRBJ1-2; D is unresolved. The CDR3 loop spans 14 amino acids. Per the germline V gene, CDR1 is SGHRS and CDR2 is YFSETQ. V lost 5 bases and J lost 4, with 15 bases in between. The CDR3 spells CASRLSGIGYGYTF. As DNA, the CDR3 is TGCGCCAGCAGATTATCGGGGATCGGCTATGGCTACACCTTC.

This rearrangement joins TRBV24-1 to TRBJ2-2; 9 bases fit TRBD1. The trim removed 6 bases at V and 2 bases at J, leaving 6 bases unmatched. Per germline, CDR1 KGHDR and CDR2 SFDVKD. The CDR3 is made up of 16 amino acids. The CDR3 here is CATSSPTGGNTGELFF. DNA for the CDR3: TGTGCCACCAGTTCACCAACAGGGGGCAACACCGGGGAGCTGTTTTTT.

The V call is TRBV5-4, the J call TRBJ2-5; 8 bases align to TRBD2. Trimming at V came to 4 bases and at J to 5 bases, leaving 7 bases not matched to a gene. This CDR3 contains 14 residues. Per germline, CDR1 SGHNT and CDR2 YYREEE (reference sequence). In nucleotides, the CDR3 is TGTGCCAGCAGCGTTAGCGGGGCTGCTGAGACCCAGTACTTC. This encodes CASSVSGAAETQYF.

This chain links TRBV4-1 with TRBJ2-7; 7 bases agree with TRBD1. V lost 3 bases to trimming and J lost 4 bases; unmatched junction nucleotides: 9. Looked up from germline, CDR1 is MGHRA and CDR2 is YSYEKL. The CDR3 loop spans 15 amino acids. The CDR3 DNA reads TGCGCCAGCAGCCATAGTCCGGGACAGCCTTACGAGCAGTACGTC. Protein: CASSHSPGQPYEQYV.

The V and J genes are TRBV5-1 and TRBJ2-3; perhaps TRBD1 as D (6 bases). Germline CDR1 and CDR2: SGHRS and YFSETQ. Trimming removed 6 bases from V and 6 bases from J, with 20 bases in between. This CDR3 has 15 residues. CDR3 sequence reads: CASTFLGGAADTQYF. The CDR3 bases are TGCGCCAGCACATTTCTAGGGGGAGCGGCCGATACGCAGTATTTT.